This TCR beta chain was documented in a study of CD4+ T cells in melanoma. Overall study results and limits: In melanoma, neoantigen-specific CD4+ T cells reportedly differed in differentiation state. A reported correlation linked neoantigen-specific CD4+ T cells to CD8+, macrophage and B cell function.

Clones were sequenced by immunoSEQ multiplex PCR, and TCRdb holds only the in-frame ones, with some missing. The sample has around 16,000 clones, less than 85% seen once. The CDR3 contains 15 residues. Germline V gene sequence: CDR1 MNHEY, CDR2 SVGAGI. V shed 2 bases, J shed 6 bases, and the junction held 6 bases outside the gene matches. About this clone itself: Its specificity is not known.

The V call is TRBV6-5, the J call TRBJ2-1, with 8 bases matching TRBD1. The material sequenced was cells from a culture (not recorded whether cultured in vitro). The clonotype was recovered from a human donor with melanoma. The CDR3 loop reads CASSYRTGSTNEQFF. In DNA form, the CDR3 reads TGTGCCAGCAGTTACCGGACAGGGTCAACCAATGAGCAGTTCTTC.